This entry concerns a single TCR beta chain. A read error may account for a junction end that differs from germline. These data originate in a study of CD8+CD57+ T cells in acquired aplastic anemia. At the level of the study: Healthy donor CD4+ samples were sequenced to a depth that averaged about 10.8 million reads.

The CDR3 contains 15 residues. In germline, CDR1 is WNHNN, CDR2 SYGVQD (reference sequence). For CDR3 and TCR beta VDJ profiling, genomic DNA was the template used. MiXCR was run by TCRdb on the reads, yielding one entry per CDR3 protein. This table holds about 220,000 distinct CDR3 sequences, around 32% found once. The receptor comes from a human donor in good health, serving as a control. This rearrangement joins TRBV10-1 to TRBJ2-3; 7 bases line up with TRBD1. Material: sorted CD4+, CD8+, or CD8+CD57+ T cells (not recorded which) from PBMCs. The CDR3 sequence is CASSVGTASTDTQYF. The DNA for the CDR3 is TGTGCCAGCAGCGTAGGGACAGCTAGCACAGATACGCAGTATTTT.